Presented here are 27 T cell receptor beta chains from one specimen sequenced in a study of lung T cells in sarcoidosis with Löfgren's syndrome. TCRdb processed the reads anew with MiXCR; each CDR3 protein has one entry. The sample yields tens of thousands of distinct CDR3 sequences, approximately 22% seen once. The source material was CD4+ T cells from PBMCs. The receptors stem from a human donor with sarcoidosis (Löfgren's syndrome or another form), or a control subject (not recorded which).

The chain is built from TRBV11-2 and TRBJ2-7, with TRBD2 matching over 10 bases. Looked up from germline, CDR1 is SGHAT and CDR2 is FQNNGV. CDR3 size: 16 residues. V was pared by 4 bases and J by 7 bases, with 13 bases of the junction left unmatched. The CDR3 reads CASSSPSGRPYGEQYF. CDR3 DNA: TGTGCCAGCAGCTCGCCTAGCGGGAGACCTTATGGGGAGCAGTACTTC.

The chain joins TRBV14 to TRBJ2-1; 7 positions match TRBD1. Germline values: CDR1 SGHDN, CDR2 FVKESK. The ends lost 7 bases at V and 8 bases at J; junction bases unmatched: 8. The CDR3 consists of 13 residues. The CDR3 nucleotides read TGTGCCAGCACGTTGGGACAGACTCATGAGCAGTTCTTC. Encoded protein: CASTLGQTHEQFF.

In its sample, this clonotype was seen many times. The rearrangement uses TRBV11-2 and TRBJ2-3; D gene ambiguous. There are 16 residues in the CDR3. Germline CDR1 reads SGHAT; CDR2 reads FQNNGV. Trimming stripped 7 bases from V and 0 bases from J, with 17 bases between. CDR3 in amino acids: CASTQRGIFSTDTQYF. The CDR3 region has the DNA TGTGCCAGCACCCAACGTGGGATTTTTAGCACAGATACGCAGTATTTT.

In its sample, this clonotype was seen many times. The gene calls are TRBV6-6 and TRBJ1-3; D is undetermined. The CDR3 totals 14 residues. Germline loops: CDR1 MNHNY, CDR2 SVGAGI (reference sequence). Between the trimmed V and J ends, which lost 0 bases and 2 bases, there was a span of 5 bases. The CDR3 is CASSYSAAGNTIYF. The CDR3 bases are TGTGCCAGCAGTTACTCGGCAGCTGGAAACACCATATATTTT.

This clonotype was recorded at least ten times. The rearrangement uses TRBV20-1 and TRBJ1-2, with 9 bases fitting TRBD1. V shed 6 bases and J 5 bases; nucleotides not matched to a gene: 7. This CDR3 has 13 amino acids. The germline CDR1 and CDR2 sequences are DFQATT and SNEGSKA (reference sequence). CDR3 loop: CSASGTGHYGYTF. CDR3 sequence (DNA): TGCAGTGCCTCCGGGACAGGGCATTATGGCTACACCTTC.

The table lists this clonotype with a few counts. CDR3 DNA sequence: TGCGCCAGCAGCCAAGACGGGGCAATCACAGATACGCAGTATTTT. It yields the protein CASSQDGAITDTQYF. This chain joins TRBV4-1 and TRBJ2-3; D might be TRBD1 or TRBD2, each matching 5 bases. The CDR3 runs 15 residues. V lost 0 bases and J lost 2, with 9 bases in between. Germline-derived CDR1 and CDR2 are MGHRA and YSYEKL.

This clonotype appeared a few times. The chain couples TRBV10-3 to TRBJ1-5; 7 nucleotides match TRBD1. This CDR3 contains 15 residues. After removal of 2 bases from V and 0 bases from J, the junction contained 1 base not matched to a gene. Per the germline V gene, CDR1 is ENHRY and CDR2 is SYGVKD. In DNA form, the CDR3 reads TGTGCCATCAGTGAGAGGACAGGTAGCAATCAGCCCCAGCATTTT. Protein product: CAISERTGSNQPQHF.

In this sample, this clonotype turned up many times. The gene calls are TRBV20-1 and TRBJ2-3, with 10 bases aligning to TRBD1. CDR1 is DFQATT, CDR2 SNEGSKA, per germline (reference sequence). The CDR3 extends over 14 amino acids. With V trimmed by 5 bases and J by 3 bases, 5 bases remained unmatched. The chain's CDR3 is CSALTGGLTDTQYF. CDR3 nucleotide sequence: TGCAGTGCTTTGACAGGGGGCTTGACAGATACGCAGTATTTT.

This clonotype came up many times. The gene calls are TRBV28 and TRBJ2-3; unclear D gene. Germline V CDR1 and CDR2: MDHEN, SYDVKM. V lost 3 bases, J lost 1 base, and 8 bases lay in between. This CDR3 comprises 14 residues. The DNA for the CDR3 is TGTGCCAGCAGTTTCGAAGGTCGCACAGATACGCAGTATTTT. As protein: CASSFEGRTDTQYF. Combining the CDR3 with reference TRBV28 and TRBJ2-3 gives the whole variable domain DVKVTQSSRYLVKRTGEKVFLECVQDMDHENMFWYRQDPGLGLRLIYFSYDVKMKEKGDIPEGYSVSREKKERFSLILESASTNQTSMYLCASSFEGRTDTQYFGPGTRLTVL.

This clonotype turned up a few times. Given a much more abundant clone one base away, this may be a read error. The chain combines TRBV24-1 with TRBJ2-3; unclear D gene. CDR3 size: 13 residues. Germline V gene data show CDR1 as KGHDR and CDR2 as SFDVKD. CDR3 coding DNA: TGTTCCACCAGTGACGGCCCAATCGTCACGCAGTATTTT. Protein product: CSTSDGPIVTQYF.

This clonotype was observed a single time. Since the CDR3 does not end with the conserved phenylalanine or tryptophan, this likely comes from a read error. The V call is TRBV7-9, the J call TRBJ1-1; D not resolved. CDR1 SEHNR and CDR2 FQNEAQ come from the germline V gene (reference sequence). CDR3 length equals 12 residues. V lost 2 bases and J lost 3, with 4 bases in between. The CDR3 here is CASSLTDTEAFS. DNA of the CDR3: TGTGCCAGCAGCTTAACCGACACTGAAGCTTTCTCT.

This clonotype has a count of ten or more. The chain is built from TRBV6-1 and TRBJ1-5; 9 bases line up with TRBD1. Germline loops: CDR1 MNHNS, CDR2 SASEGT. CDR3 length: 15 residues. Trimming took 3 bases from V and 7 from J; bases not matched to a gene: 7. In nucleotides, the CDR3 is TGTGCCAGCAGTGACGGACAGGGGAGGAGCCAGCCCCAGCATTTT. The encoded protein is CASSDGQGRSQPQHF.

This clonotype has ten or more counts. The V and J genes are TRBV7-8 and TRBJ2-1, with a tentative D call TRBD2 (6 bases). This CDR3 region has 15 residues. Deletions cut 1 base from V and 5 bases from J, with 12 bases between. Germline V CDR1 and CDR2: SGHVS, FQNEAQ. Here the CDR3 reads CASSLVAGIHNEQFF. In nucleotides, the CDR3 is TGTGCCAGCAGCTTAGTTGCGGGGATACACAATGAGCAGTTCTTC.

This clonotype was seen repeatedly, ten times or more. V is TRBV20-1 and J is TRBJ1-1; D ambiguous. There are 14 residues in the CDR3. CDR1 and CDR2 from the germline V gene are DFQATT and SNEGSKA (reference sequence). Trimming left V 3 bases short and J 0 bases short, with 11 bases between. CDR3 sequence reads: CSARNARLNTEAFF. The CDR3 DNA is TGCAGTGCTAGGAATGCTAGATTGAACACTGAAGCTTTCTTT.

Points on this clonotype: The junction differs from germline at one of its ends, possibly a read error. The chain is built from TRBV20-1 and TRBJ2-2; 7 bases are a match to TRBD1. CDR1 DFQATT and CDR2 SNEGSKA come from the germline V gene (reference sequence). This CDR3 comprises 17 residues. This CDR3 reads CCARDLIRTGNTGELFF. CDR3 nucleotides: TGCTGTGCTAGAGATCTGATTAGGACAGGGAACACCGGGGAGCTGTTTTTT.

This clonotype was seen ten or more times. The V gene is TRBV4-1, the J gene TRBJ1-1; the D is unclear. The CDR3 spans 15 residues. With 4 bases removed from V and 4 bases from J, the gap between germline ends came to 16 bases. Germline CDR1 reads MGHRA; CDR2 reads YSYEKL. The CDR3 spells CASSPLTPQRTEAFF. CDR3 DNA: TGCGCCAGCAGCCCCCTGACCCCCCAGCGCACTGAAGCTTTCTTT.

The chain employs TRBV5-1 and TRBJ2-1; 8 bases map to TRBD1. The CDR3 sequence is 14 residues long. Germline CDR1 SGHRS, CDR2 YFSETQ. With V trimmed by 4 bases and J by 4 bases, 4 bases remained unmatched. CDR3 protein: CASSPRDRYNEQFF. The CDR3 bases are TGCGCCAGCAGCCCCCGGGACAGGTACAATGAGCAGTTCTTC.

This clonotype has at least ten counts. The chain couples TRBV20-1 to TRBJ2-5; 8 nucleotides line up with TRBD2. The ends lost 4 bases at V and 3 bases at J; junction bases unmatched: 10. CDR3 length: 15 residues. Per the germline V gene, CDR1 is DFQATT and CDR2 is SNEGSKA (reference sequence). The CDR3 loop reads CSAKGRGGWKETQYF. The CDR3 nucleotides read TGCAGTGCTAAGGGGCGCGGGGGGTGGAAAGAGACCCAGTACTTC.

The chain couples TRBV28 to TRBJ2-7; D is possibly TRBD1 or TRBD2 (5 bases each). The CDR3 runs 18 residues. CDR1 MDHEN and CDR2 SYDVKM come from the germline V gene. The CDR3 sequence is CASSSAGAAKGGTYERYV. CDR3 sequence (DNA): TGTGCCAGCAGTTCGGCCGGGGCAGCAAAAGGAGGTACCTACGAGCGGTACGTC.

This clonotype was picked up many times. The V and J genes are TRBV7-8 and TRBJ2-7; TRBD2 matches 12 bases. CDR3 length: 16 residues. Trimming removed 5 bases from V and 4 bases from J; junction bases left unmatched: 9. Germline V CDR1 and CDR2: SGHVS, FQNEAQ. The CDR3 here is CASSPRTSGTNYEQYF. The CDR3 coding sequence is TGTGCCAGCAGCCCACGGACTAGCGGGACAAATTACGAGCAGTACTTC.

This clonotype was picked up many times. The chain couples TRBV14 to TRBJ2-3; the D gene is possibly TRBD1 (6 bases). This CDR3 has 13 amino acids. Germline V gives CDR1 SGHDN, CDR2 FVKESK. V lost 3 bases to trimming and J lost 9 bases, with 13 bases between them. The CDR3 DNA follows: TGTGCCAGCAGCCAGATCAGACAGGCGACGCAGTATTTT. Translating it yields CASSQIRQATQYF.

This clonotype was seen repeatedly, ten times or more. The chain carries TRBV10-3 and TRBJ1-1; tentative D call: TRBD1 (6 bases). Deletions cut 1 base from V and 1 base from J, with 7 bases between. Germline lookup yields CDR1 ENHRY and CDR2 SYGVKD. CDR3 length: 14 residues. The CDR3 loop reads CAISEWGQNTEAFF. Written as DNA, the CDR3 is TGTGCCATCAGTGAGTGGGGACAGAACACTGAAGCTTTCTTT.

There are many counts of this clonotype. The chain employs TRBV7-2 and TRBJ1-6, with TRBD1 identical over 9 bases. CDR1 is SGHTA, CDR2 FQGNSA, per germline. CDR3 length equals 15 residues. Germline trimming cut 5 bases from V and 9 bases from J; bases unmatched to any gene: 8. The CDR3 loop reads CASSAPGQGGSPLHF. The CDR3 DNA sequence: TGTGCCAGCAGCGCCCCGGGACAGGGAGGTTCACCCCTCCACTTT.

This clonotype appeared many times. The genes are TRBV25-1 and TRBJ1-1; D is undetermined. This CDR3 has 14 amino acids. Germline CDR1 MGHDK, CDR2 SYGVNS. The V and J ends lost 4 bases and 5 bases respectively, with 14 bases between them. The CDR3 reads CASSGRIGQTEAFF. In DNA, the CDR3 is TGTGCCAGCAGTGGTCGGATCGGGCAGACTGAAGCTTTCTTT.

About this clonotype itself: Being one base from a much bigger clone, this may be a read error. The chain joins TRBV4-3 to TRBJ2-5; D possibly matches TRBD1 or TRBD2 (5 bases each). CDR1 LGHNA and CDR2 YSLEER come from the germline V gene. The CDR3 is 14 amino acids. This CDR3 is CASSQDGTIGTQHF. The CDR3 coding sequence is TGCGCCAGCAGCCAAGACGGGACCATCGGGACCCAGCACTTC.

This clonotype was observed many times. The rearrangement joins TRBV20-1 to TRBJ2-2; 10 nucleotides match TRBD1. This CDR3 comprises 14 residues. The V gene's germline CDR1 is DFQATT and CDR2 SNEGSKA (reference sequence). V lost 6 bases to trimming and J lost 5 bases; unmatched junction nucleotides: 6. The CDR3 spells CSASGDRGTGELFF. Here the CDR3 DNA reads TGCAGTGCCTCGGGGGACAGGGGAACCGGGGAGCTGTTTTTT.

Many counts were recorded for this clonotype. The V call is TRBV14, the J call TRBJ1-1; D gene ambiguous. The germline CDR1 and CDR2 sequences are SGHDN and FVKESK. The CDR3 loop spans 18 amino acids. V was cut by 3 bases and J by 1 base, with 21 bases left in between. CDR3 loop: CASSHLLKTDFQNTEAFF. The CDR3 region has the DNA TGTGCCAGCAGCCACCTACTTAAGACGGATTTCCAGAACACTGAAGCTTTCTTT.